Each of the 9 T cell receptor beta chains below was sequenced from the same sample in a study of cytomegalovirus exposure and HLA in healthy donors (dated by TCRdb to 2016 to 2017). The library was generated by the immunoSEQ multiplex PCR assay. The table was pulled from immuneACCESS by TCRdb, which kept in-frame rearrangements only. Such tables lose some clones; where checked, under half of the loss comes from unresolved V genes, and the rest has no known cause. The table for this sample lists a few hundred thousand clones; 86% of them were counted only once. Of the sample, 0.65% to 0.85% falls within the top ten clones. The specimen was PBMCs. The receptors were gathered from a young woman in good health and CMV-seronegative.

J is TRBJ1-3 and V is TRBV30, with D hard to call. Germline assignment: CDR1 GTSNPN and CDR2 SVGIG (reference sequence). V was cut by 2 bases and J by 3 bases, with 14 bases left in between. CDR3 size: 15 residues. The CDR3 nucleotides read TGTGCCTGGAGTTTGTTCCGGGATTTTGGAAACACCATATATTTT. This gives the protein CAWSLFRDFGNTIYF.

There are a few counts of this clone. The chain recombines TRBV4-2 with TRBJ1-5; TRBD1 might be the D (5 bases). Trimming shortened V by 0 bases and J by 4 bases, and 16 bases separated the two germline ends. This CDR3 is 17 amino acids long. The germline gives CDR1 LGHNA, CDR2 YNFKEQ. CDR3 in amino acids: CASSQDLAQGGNQPQHF. The CDR3 DNA follows: TGTGCCAGCAGCCAAGATCTGGCCCAGGGTGGGAATCAGCCCCAGCATTTT.

In regard to this clone: This sample includes further DNA sequences coding for the same CDR3. The J gene is TRBJ2-7, the V gene TRBV4-1, with TRBD2 matching over 12 bases. Germline CDR1 MGHRA, CDR2 YSYEKL. Germline trimming cut 4 bases from V and 3 bases from J; bases unmatched to any gene: 4. The CDR3 covers 15 residues. Here the CDR3 reads CASSPLAGGSYEQYF. CDR3 DNA: TGCGCCAGCAGCCCACTAGCGGGAGGAAGCTACGAGCAGTACTTC.

This chain connects TRBV6-6 to TRBJ2-7; D is undetermined. V was cut by 0 bases and J by 0 bases, with 9 bases left in between. Germline lookup yields CDR1 MNHNY and CDR2 SVGAGI (reference sequence). The CDR3 is 15 amino acids. The CDR3 nucleotides are TGTGCCAGCAGTTACTCGTCCCCTAACTCCTACGAGCAGTACTTC. As protein: CASSYSSPNSYEQYF.

The chain is built from TRBV30 and TRBJ2-5; D is unclear. V shed 2 bases and J shed 4 bases, with 11 bases lying between them. This CDR3 contains 13 residues. Germline V gives CDR1 GTSNPN, CDR2 SVGIG (reference sequence). DNA for the CDR3: TGTGCCTGGAGTCCGGGTCGCGCAGAGACCCAGTACTTC. Translated: CAWSPGRAETQYF. The full variable domain, in which reference TRBV30 and TRBJ2-5 provide the parts outside the CDR3, is SQTIHQWPATLVQPVGSPLSLECTVEGTSNPNLYWYRQAAGRGLQLLFYSVGIGQISSEVPQNLSASRPQDRQFILSSKKLLLSDSGFYLCAWSPGRAETQYFGPGTRLLVL.

The chain has TRBV7-2 and TRBJ2-7; D gene ambiguous. CDR3 size: 12 residues. The V end lost 4 bases, the J end lost 0 bases, and 4 bases lay between the germline ends. CDR1 and CDR2 from the germline V gene are SGHTA and FQGNSA. The DNA of the CDR3 is TGTGCCAGCAGCTCCTTCTCCTACGAGCAGTACTTC. Amino acid sequence: CASSSFSYEQYF.

The chain uses TRBV4-1 and TRBJ1-1; possibly TRBD1 for D (5 bases). The germline gives CDR1 MGHRA, CDR2 YSYEKL. Trimming pared 5 bases from V and 1 base from J, leaving 20 bases between. There are 17 residues in the CDR3. CDR3 in amino acids: CASSTKRRGSPNTEAFF. The CDR3 region has the DNA TGCGCCAGCAGCACAAAGAGGAGGGGTTCTCCGAACACTGAAGCTTTCTTT.

This clone was detected only once. The chain recombines TRBV4-1 with TRBJ2-7, with D perhaps matching TRBD1 (5 bases). Trimming removed 4 bases from V and 0 bases from J, with 22 bases in between. Germline values: CDR1 MGHRA, CDR2 YSYEKL. This CDR3 spans 18 amino acids. The CDR3 nucleotides read TGCGCCAGCAGCCGGGGCCCCCTTTATCGCGTGCACTCCTACGAGCAGTACTTC. Protein: CASSRGPLYRVHSYEQYF.

The chain employs TRBV7-3 and TRBJ2-1; no definite D call. The V gene's germline CDR1 is SGHTA and CDR2 FQGTGA. CDR3 length equals 15 residues. V lost 3 bases, J lost 9 bases, and 18 bases lay in between. CDR3 protein: CASSFTHSTSSEQFF. The CDR3 region has the DNA TGTGCCAGCAGCTTTACCCATTCGACAAGCTCTGAGCAGTTCTTC.